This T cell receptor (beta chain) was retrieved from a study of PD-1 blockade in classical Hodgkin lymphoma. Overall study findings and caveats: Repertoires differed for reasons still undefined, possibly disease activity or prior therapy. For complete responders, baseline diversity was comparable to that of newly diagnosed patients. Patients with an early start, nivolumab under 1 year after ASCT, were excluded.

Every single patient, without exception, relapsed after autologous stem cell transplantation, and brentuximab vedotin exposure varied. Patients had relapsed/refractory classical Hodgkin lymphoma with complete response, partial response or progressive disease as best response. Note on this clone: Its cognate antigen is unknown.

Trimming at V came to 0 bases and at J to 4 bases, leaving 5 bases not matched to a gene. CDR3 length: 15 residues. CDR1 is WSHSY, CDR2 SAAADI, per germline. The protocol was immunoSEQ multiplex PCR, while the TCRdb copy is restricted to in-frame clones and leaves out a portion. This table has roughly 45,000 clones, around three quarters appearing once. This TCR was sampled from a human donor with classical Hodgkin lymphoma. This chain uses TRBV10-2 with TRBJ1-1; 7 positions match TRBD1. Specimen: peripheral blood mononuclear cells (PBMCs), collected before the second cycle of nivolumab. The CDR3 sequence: CASSESMAGGTEAFF. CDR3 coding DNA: TGCGCCAGCAGTGAGTCGATGGCAGGGGGCACTGAAGCTTTCTTT.